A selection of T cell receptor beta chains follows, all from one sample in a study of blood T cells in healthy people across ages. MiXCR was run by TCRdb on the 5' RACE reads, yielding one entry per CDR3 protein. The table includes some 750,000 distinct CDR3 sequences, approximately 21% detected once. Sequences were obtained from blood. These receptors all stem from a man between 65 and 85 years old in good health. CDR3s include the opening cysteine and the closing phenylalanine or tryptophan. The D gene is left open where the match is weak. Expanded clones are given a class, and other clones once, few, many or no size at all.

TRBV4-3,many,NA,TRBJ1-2,TGCGCCAGCAGCCAAGATCCGACGGGTTACTATGGCTACACCTTC,CASSQDPTGYYGYTF
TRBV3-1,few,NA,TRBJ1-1,TGTGCCAGTCAATCGAGGATGAACACTGAAGCTTTCTTT,CASQSRMNTEAFF
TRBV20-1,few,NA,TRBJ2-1,TGCAGTGCTGCCCCGGGGAGCACCTCCTACAATGAGCAGTTCTTC,CSAAPGSTSYNEQFF
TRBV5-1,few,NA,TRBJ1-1,TGCGCCAGCAGCTGGACGACCGCGAAAGATGAAGCTTTCTTT,CASSWTTAKDEAFF
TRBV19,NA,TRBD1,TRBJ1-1,TGTGCCAGTACCCGGACAGGGGCTAGGACTGAAGCTTTCTTT,CASTRTGARTEAFF
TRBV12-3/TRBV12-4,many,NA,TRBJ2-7,TGTGCCAGCAGCAGGGGTCGATACGAGCAGTACTTC,CASSRGRYEQYF
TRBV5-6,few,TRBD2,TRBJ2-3,TGTGCCAGCACCCCGATTAGCGGGGTAGGAGATACGCAGTATTTT,CASTPISGVGDTQYF
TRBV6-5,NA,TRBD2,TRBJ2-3,TGTGCCAGCGGCTATGGACTAGTCGACGCAGATACGCAGTATTTT,CASGYGLVDADTQYF
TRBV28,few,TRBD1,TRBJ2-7,TGTGCCAGCAGTCCTTTGGGACAGGGGCGATACGAGCAGTACTTC,CASSPLGQGRYEQYF
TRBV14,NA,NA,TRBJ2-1,TGTGCCAGCAGCCAACTTCCCCCCAATGAGCAGTTCTTC,CASSQLPPNEQFF
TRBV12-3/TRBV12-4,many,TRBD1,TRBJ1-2,TGTGCCAGCAGCCCGACAGGGGGCAACTATGGCTACACCTTC,CASSPTGGNYGYTF
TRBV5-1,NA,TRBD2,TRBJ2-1,TGCGCCAGCAGCTTTAGCGGGGGGCAGTCTGAGCAGTTCTTC,CASSFSGGQSEQFF
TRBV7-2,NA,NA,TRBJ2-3,TGTGCCAGCAGCTTTAGGGCAAGTAGCACAGATACGCAGTATTTT,CASSFRASSTDTQYF
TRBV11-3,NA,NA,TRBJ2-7,TGTGCCAGCAGCTTAGGAGTGACAGAGACCTACGAGCAGTACTTC,CASSLGVTETYEQYF
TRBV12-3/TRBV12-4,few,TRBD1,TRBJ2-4,TGTGCCAGCAGCTACAGGGGTTCCAAAAACATTCAGTACTTC,CASSYRGSKNIQYF
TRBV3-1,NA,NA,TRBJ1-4,TGTGCCAGCAGCCAGCGGAATGCCGGGGAAAAACTGTTTTTT,CASSQRNAGEKLFF
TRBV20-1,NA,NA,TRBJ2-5,TGCAGTGCTAGAGAGGAGGGCCAAAAAAAGACCCAGTACTTC,CSAREEGQKKTQYF
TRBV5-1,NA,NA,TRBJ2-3,TGCGCCAGCAAGGGACTTTCGGCAGATACGCAGTATTTT,CASKGLSADTQYF
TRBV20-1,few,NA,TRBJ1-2,TGCAGTGCTAGAACCAGGGGATCCTATGGCTACACCTTC,CSARTRGSYGYTF
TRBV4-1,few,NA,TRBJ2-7,TGCGCCAGCAGCCAAGATTACAGCCTGCCTGGGTCCGAGCAGTACTTC,CASSQDYSLPGSEQYF
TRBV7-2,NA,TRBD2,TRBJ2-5,TGTGCCAGCAGCTTAGGAGCGCTAGCGGCTCAAGAGACCCAGTACTTC,CASSLGALAAQETQYF
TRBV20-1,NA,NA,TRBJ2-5,TGCAGCTCGGGACGCGGAAATGGGGAGACCCAGTACTTC,CSSGRGNGETQYF
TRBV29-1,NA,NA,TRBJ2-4,TGCAGCGTCACCGACAGTTCCAAAAACATTCAGTACTTC,CSVTDSSKNIQYF
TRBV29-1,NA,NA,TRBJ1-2,TGCAGCGTAGACCGGACAGCCTCCTATGGCTACACCTTC,CSVDRTASYGYTF
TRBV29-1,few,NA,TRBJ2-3,TGCAGCGTTGATTCGTCGGTGAGGAGTACAGATACGCAGTATTTT,CSVDSSVRSTDTQYF
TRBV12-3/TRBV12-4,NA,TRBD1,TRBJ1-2,TGTGCCAGCTTAGGACAGGGCTCCTATGGCTACACCTTC,CASLGQGSYGYTF
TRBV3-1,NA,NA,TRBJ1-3,TGTGCCAGCAGCCAAGATTGGGACACTGGAAACACCATATATTTT,CASSQDWDTGNTIYF
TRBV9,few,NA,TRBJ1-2,TGTGCCAGCAGCACAGGCGGTGGCTACGCCTTC,CASSTGGGYAF
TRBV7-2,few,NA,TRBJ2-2,TGTGCCAGCAGCTTCCCTCGGGGAGGCACCGGGGAGCTGTTTTTT,CASSFPRGGTGELFF
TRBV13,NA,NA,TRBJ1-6,TGTACCAGCAGCTCCCGGACGGGCTCCCTCCACTTT,CTSSSRTGSLHF
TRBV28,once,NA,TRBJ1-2,TGTGCCAGCAGTTCTGGCGGAAGTGCTAACTATGGCTACACCTTC,CASSSGGSANYGYTF
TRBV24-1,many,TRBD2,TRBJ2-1,TGTGCCACCAGTGACGGGACTAGCTCCTACAATGAGCAGTTCTTC,CATSDGTSSYNEQFF
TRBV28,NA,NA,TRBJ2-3,TGTGCCACCGGACGGGCCCTGACCACGGGTCTCGCAGATACGCAGTATTTT,CATGRALTTGLADTQYF
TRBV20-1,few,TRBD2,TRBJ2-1,TGCAGTGCAAGGACTAGCGGGATGGGTCATGAGCAGTTCTTC,CSARTSGMGHEQFF
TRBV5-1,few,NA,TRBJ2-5,TGCGCCAGCAGCTTGGTTAGGACCCAAGAGACCCAGTACTTC,CASSLVRTQETQYF
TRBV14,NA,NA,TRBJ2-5,TGTGCCAGCAGCCAAGCACGAGGATTGGGGAGGTTGGAGACCCAGTACTTC,CASSQARGLGRLETQYF
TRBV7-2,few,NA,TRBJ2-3,TGTGCCAGCAGCTTAGCCGGGACTTATGGGATAGATACGCAGTATTTT,CASSLAGTYGIDTQYF
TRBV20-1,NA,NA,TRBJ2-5,TGCAGTGCTAGAATGGGGCTAGAAGAGACCCAGTACTTC,CSARMGLEETQYF
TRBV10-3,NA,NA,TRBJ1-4,TGTGCCACCCGGGACACCTATAATGAAAAACTGTTTTTT,CATRDTYNEKLFF
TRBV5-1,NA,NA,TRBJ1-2,TGCGCCAGCAGCTTGGAGGACCGGCCTTCGAGCTACACCTTC,CASSLEDRPSSYTF
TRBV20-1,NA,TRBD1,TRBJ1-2,TGCAGTGCCTGGGATACAGGGGACTATGGCTACACCTTC,CSAWDTGDYGYTF
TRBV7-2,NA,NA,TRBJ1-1,TGTGCCAGCAGCTCCACACCGTTCAACACTGAAGCTTTCTTT,CASSSTPFNTEAFF
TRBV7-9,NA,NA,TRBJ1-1,TGTGCCAGCAGCTTAGGATCTGGGATTTCCACTGAAGCTTTCTTT,CASSLGSGISTEAFF
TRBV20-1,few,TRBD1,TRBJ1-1,TGCAGATCCAAGGGGGCGAACACTGAAGCTTTCTTT,CRSKGANTEAFF
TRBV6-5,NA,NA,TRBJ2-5,TGTGCCAGCATTCTACCCGAGACCCAGTACTTC,CASILPETQYF
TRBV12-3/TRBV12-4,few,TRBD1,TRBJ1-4,TGTGCCAGCACCAGACAGGGTCGAGGTGAAAAACTGTTTTTT,CASTRQGRGEKLFF
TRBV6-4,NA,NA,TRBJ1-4,TGTGCCAGCAGTGAAAGGGGAGGTGGTGAAAAACTGTTTTTT,CASSERGGGEKLFF
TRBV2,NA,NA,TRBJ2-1,TGTGCCAGCCGGGGTAGACAGGTGCCTGGCAATGAGCAGTTCTTC,CASRGRQVPGNEQFF
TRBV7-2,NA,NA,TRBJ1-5,TGTGCCAGCAGCCGTGGGGAGGTCCCCAATCAGCCCCAGCATTTT,CASSRGEVPNQPQHF
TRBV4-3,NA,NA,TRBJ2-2,TGCGCCAGCAGCCAGTCGGGCGGCGGAGCGAACACCGGGGAGCTGTTTTTT,CASSQSGGGANTGELFF
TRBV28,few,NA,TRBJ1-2,TGTGCCAGCAGTTTAGGTACAGCCGGGGACTACGGCTACACCTTC,CASSLGTAGDYGYTF
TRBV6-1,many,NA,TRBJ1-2,TGTGCCAGCAAGAGGACAGAGACCTATGGCTACACCTTC,CASKRTETYGYTF
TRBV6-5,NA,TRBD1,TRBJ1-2,TGTGCCAGCAGTAACCGACAGGGTAACTATGGCTACACCTTC,CASSNRQGNYGYTF
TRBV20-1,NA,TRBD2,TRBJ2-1,TGCAGTGCCTCTTTCGAGGCGGGAGGGAACAATGAGCAGTTCTTC,CSASFEAGGNNEQFF
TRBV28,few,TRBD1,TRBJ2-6,TGTGCCAGCAGTTTAATTCGGAGGGCTCGGACAGGGTGGACTGGGGCCAACGTCCTGACTTTC,CASSLIRRARTGWTGANVLTF
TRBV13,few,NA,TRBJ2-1,TGTGCCAGCAGCTTAGGCTACCTAGCGTACCCCTCCTACAATGAGCAGTTCTTC,CASSLGYLAYPSYNEQFF